A single sample is the source of the 24 T cell receptor beta chains below, sequenced in a study of regulatory T cells in long-lasting Graves disease. PBMC RNA was the source of the TCR library. TCRdb processed the reads anew with MiXCR; each CDR3 protein has one entry. The sample lists roughly 780 distinct CDR3 sequences; approximately 50% were seen once. The specimen was peripheral blood mononuclear cells (PBMCs), collected with antithyroid drug treatment, in newly diagnosed or persistent Graves disease (not recorded which). The receptors were gathered from a female donor with Graves disease.

This clonotype was seen more than once but under ten times. The chain combines TRBV7-9 with TRBJ1-2, with D hard to call. The germline V and J ends were trimmed by 0 bases and 8 bases, with 13 bases remaining between them. Germline loops: CDR1 SEHNR, CDR2 FQNEAQ (reference sequence). This CDR3 has 14 amino acids. The CDR3 sequence: CASSLAHLAGGYTF. Here the CDR3 DNA reads TGTGCCAGCAGCTTAGCGCATTTGGCAGGAGGCTACACCTTC.

This chain links TRBV24-1 with TRBJ2-1; D not certain. The V end lost 4 bases, the J end lost 3 bases, and 3 bases lay between the germline ends. CDR3 length: 12 residues. Germline V gene sequence: CDR1 KGHDR, CDR2 SFDVKD. CDR3 coding DNA: TGTGCCACCAGTGACAGCTACAATGAGCAGTTCTTC. It yields the protein CATSDSYNEQFF.

The chain has TRBV7-2 and TRBJ2-3; 8 bases are a match to TRBD2. The CDR3 length is 12 residues. CDR1 SGHTA and CDR2 FQGNSA come from the germline V gene. V gave up 5 bases and J gave up 6 bases; unmatched junction bases: 1. The CDR3 reads CASSPGGDTQYF. The CDR3 region has the DNA TGTGCCAGCAGCCCGGGGGGGGATACGCAGTATTTT. Together with reference TRBV7-2 and TRBJ2-3, the CDR3 gives the full variable domain: GAGVSQSPSNKVTEKGKDVELRCDPISGHTALYWYRQSLGQGLEFLIYFQGNSAPDKSGLPSDRFSAERTGGSVSTLTIQRTQQEDSAVYLCASSPGGDTQYFGPGTRLTVL.

V usage is TRBV20-1 and J usage is TRBJ2-3, with 8 nucleotides matching TRBD2. Germline CDR1 is DFQATT and CDR2 is SNEGSKA (reference sequence). This CDR3 has 13 residues. V shed 7 bases and J 1 base; nucleotides not matched to a gene: 4. Here the CDR3 reads CSGKLAGTDTQYF. For the CDR3, the DNA is TGCAGTGGTAAACTAGCGGGCACAGATACGCAGTATTTT.

The sample holds a few counts of this clonotype. This sequence joins TRBV7-2 and TRBJ2-7; tentatively, D is TRBD1 (5 bases). The germline CDR1 and CDR2 sequences are SGHTA and FQGNSA. The CDR3 consists of 15 residues. V lost 4 bases and J lost 3, with 16 bases in between. The CDR3 coding sequence is TGTGCCAGCAGCTCCTTGGGGCAGGTACTCTACGAGCAGTACTTC. Residues: CASSSLGQVLYEQYF.

DNA of the CDR3: TGCGCCAGCAGCTTGGATGGGACTCCATCCTACAATGAGCAGTTCTTC. Protein product: CASSLDGTPSYNEQFF. The chain uses TRBV5-1 and TRBJ2-1, with TRBD2 as a possible D gene (6 bases). The CDR3 totals 16 residues. Germline CDR1 SGHRS, CDR2 YFSETQ. V was shortened by 0 bases and J by 1 base, with 11 bases between the two germline ends. The entire variable domain, with the rest obtained from reference TRBV5-1 and TRBJ2-1, is as follows: KAGVTQTPRYLIKTRGQQVTLSCSPISGHRSVSWYQQTPGQGLQFLFEYFSETQRNKGNFPGRFSGRQFSNSRSEMNVSTLELGDSALYLCASSLDGTPSYNEQFFGPGTRLTVL.

This clonotype was observed a few times. CDR3 loop: CSVREETQYF. DNA for the CDR3: TGCAGCGTTCGGGAAGAGACCCAGTACTTC. The chain carries TRBV29-1 and TRBJ2-5; D ambiguous. The V and J ends lost 5 bases and 3 bases respectively, with 4 bases between them. The CDR3 spans 10 residues. Germline loops: CDR1 SQVTM, CDR2 ANQGSEA.

The rearrangement links TRBV18 to TRBJ2-5; 10 nucleotides align to TRBD2. This CDR3 spans 18 amino acids. With V trimmed by 3 bases and J by 0 bases, 10 bases remained unmatched. Looked up from germline, CDR1 is KGHSH and CDR2 is LQKENI. The CDR3 sequence: CASSPPGLATNYQETQYF. In DNA form, the CDR3 reads TGTGCCAGCTCACCGCCGGGACTAGCGACCAATTACCAAGAGACCCAGTACTTC. Together with reference TRBV18 and TRBJ2-5, the CDR3 gives the full variable domain: NAGVMQNPRHLVRRRGQEARLRCSPMKGHSHVYWYRQLPEEGLKFMVYLQKENIIDESGMPKERFSAEFPKEGPSILRIQQVVRGDSAAYFCASSPPGLATNYQETQYFGPGTRLLVL.

The chain recombines TRBV12-3 or TRBV12-4 with TRBJ2-2, with 7 bases identical to TRBD2. The V gene end was trimmed by 6 bases and the J gene end by 5 bases; junction bases not matched to a gene: 12. This CDR3 has 16 amino acids. The DNA of the CDR3 is TGTGCCAGCAGAGCTAGAGCGGGATTGTGGACCGGGGAGCTGTTTTTT. It specifies CASRARAGLWTGELFF.

The rearrangement uses TRBV5-1 and TRBJ2-1, with 7 bases that match TRBD1. CDR1 and CDR2 (germline): SGHRS, YFSETQ. The length of the CDR3 is 13 residues. V was pared by 1 base and J by 5 bases, with 0 bases of the junction left unmatched. The CDR3 DNA reads as TGCGCCAGCAGCTTGACAGGGGACAATGAGCAGTTCTTC. Encoded protein: CASSLTGDNEQFF.

This clonotype came up a few times. This rearrangement joins TRBV20-1 to TRBJ1-2; maybe TRBD1 (5 bases). Germline CDR1 reads DFQATT; CDR2 reads SNEGSKA (reference sequence). The CDR3 runs 11 residues. Trimming took off 3 bases at V and 8 bases at J, with 10 bases between the two ends. CDR3 residues: CSARGLRGYTF. The CDR3 coding sequence is TGCAGTGCTAGGGGACTCAGGGGCTACACCTTC.

The genes are TRBV29-1 and TRBJ2-3, with 9 bases lining up with TRBD2. The germline V gene encodes CDR1 SQVTM and CDR2 ANQGSEA. The CDR3 loop spans 15 amino acids. The junction had 2 bases not matched to a gene; V was cut back by 0 bases and J by 1 base. CDR3 sequence reads: CSVEDPSGGTDTQYF. CDR3 sequence (DNA): TGCAGCGTTGAAGATCCTAGCGGGGGCACAGATACGCAGTATTTT.

A single count supports this clonotype. V usage is TRBV5-1 and J usage is TRBJ2-1, with D possibly being TRBD2 (5 bases). Germline assignment: CDR1 SGHRS and CDR2 YFSETQ. V was shortened by 4 bases and J by 6 bases, with 11 bases between the two germline ends. The CDR3 is 13 amino acids. This CDR3 reads CASSGGTTNEQFF. DNA of the CDR3: TGCGCCAGCAGCGGAGGCACTACCAATGAGCAGTTCTTC.

The chain uses TRBV4-3 and TRBJ1-6, with 7 bases lining up with TRBD1. The V segment lost 1 base and the J segment 10 bases; nucleotides outside the gene matches: 4. Germline-derived CDR1 and CDR2 are LGHNA and YSLEER. This CDR3 has 14 residues. The CDR3 protein is CASSQATGDSPLHF. The CDR3 DNA follows: TGCGCCAGCAGCCAAGCAACAGGGGACTCACCCCTCCACTTT.

The genes are TRBV28 and TRBJ2-3; D is perhaps TRBD1 (6 bases). Trimming took off 6 bases at V and 0 bases at J, with 10 bases between the two ends. The CDR3 has 14 residues. Germline V gene data show CDR1 as MDHEN and CDR2 as SYDVKM. CDR3 sequence: CASRDSFSTDTQYF. The CDR3, as DNA: TGTGCCAGCAGGGACAGTTTTAGCACAGATACGCAGTATTTT. Complete variable domain (other parts from reference TRBV28 and TRBJ2-3): DVKVTQSSRYLVKRTGEKVFLECVQDMDHENMFWYRQDPGLGLRLIYFSYDVKMKEKGDIPEGYSVSREKKERFSLILESASTNQTSMYLCASRDSFSTDTQYFGPGTRLTVL.

This sequence joins TRBV11-2 and TRBJ2-1, with D uncertain. The ends were cut back, 1 base at V and 4 bases at J, with 14 bases in the middle. The CDR3 extends over 16 amino acids. Germline loops: CDR1 SGHAT, CDR2 FQNNGV. The CDR3 region is CASSLALNKLYNEQFF. For the CDR3, the DNA is TGTGCCAGCAGCTTAGCTCTCAACAAGCTTTACAATGAGCAGTTCTTC.

This clonotype has just a few counts. This chain connects TRBV7-2 to TRBJ1-2; D is undetermined. V was clipped by 6 bases and J by 8 bases, with 16 bases between them. Germline CDR1 and CDR2: SGHTA and FQGNSA. The CDR3 runs to 13 residues. The CDR3 here is CASRNTERRGYTF. CDR3 nucleotides: TGTGCCAGCAGGAATACAGAGAGAAGGGGCTACACCTTC.

This clonotype was seen a few times. The rearrangement joins TRBV20-1 to TRBJ1-3, with D unresolved. The CDR3 is made up of 11 amino acids. The V end lost 5 bases, the J end lost 4 bases, and 6 bases lay between the germline ends. Germline CDR1 and CDR2: DFQATT and SNEGSKA (reference sequence). The DNA of the CDR3 is TGCAGTGCTGAAAAAGGAAACACCATATATTTT. The encoded protein is CSAEKGNTIYF.

This clonotype was counted between two and nine times. The rearrangement uses TRBV30 and TRBJ2-2, with 7 bases aligning to TRBD2. V lost 0 bases and J lost 6; bases outside the gene matches: 4. This CDR3 region has 14 residues. The germline gives CDR1 GTSNPN, CDR2 SVGIG (reference sequence). CDR3: CAWSVTGGSGELFF. CDR3 DNA sequence: TGTGCCTGGAGTGTAACGGGAGGATCCGGGGAGCTGTTTTTT.

This clonotype turned up a few times. The chain uses TRBV19 and TRBJ2-1; D remains unclear. The germline CDR1 and CDR2 sequences are LNHDA and SQIVND (reference sequence). V lost 5 bases and J lost 4, with 6 bases in between. The CDR3 covers 12 residues. This CDR3 reads CASSDGYNEQFF. CDR3 sequence (DNA): TGTGCCAGTAGTGATGGTTACAATGAGCAGTTCTTC.

In this sample, this clonotype turned up a few times. The chain couples TRBV28 to TRBJ2-1; 11 nucleotides agree with TRBD2. The CDR3 runs 15 residues. Germline V gene lookup returns CDR1 MDHEN and CDR2 SYDVKM. V gave up 4 bases and J gave up 12 bases; unmatched junction bases: 11. DNA of the CDR3: TGTGCCAGCAGTTCGTCACTAGCGGGAGTGAAGGGGCAGTTCTTC. It yields the protein CASSSSLAGVKGQFF. The full variable domain, rest sourced from reference TRBV28 and TRBJ2-1, is DVKVTQSSRYLVKRTGEKVFLECVQDMDHENMFWYRQDPGLGLRLIYFSYDVKMKEKGDIPEGYSVSREKKERFSLILESASTNQTSMYLCASSSSLAGVKGQFFGPGTRLTVL.

The chain employs TRBV19 and TRBJ2-1, with D perhaps assigned TRBD1 or TRBD2 (5 bases each). The CDR3 contains 14 residues. Germline V lookup: CDR1 LNHDA, CDR2 SQIVND (reference sequence). V was shortened by 1 base and J by 5 bases, with 9 bases between the two germline ends. The CDR3 reads CASSIGGTDNEQFF. In DNA form, the CDR3 reads TGTGCCAGTAGTATAGGAGGGACGGACAATGAGCAGTTCTTC.

This chain joins TRBV27 and TRBJ1-6, with D perhaps TRBD1 (5 bases). There are 14 residues in the CDR3. CDR1 and CDR2 from the germline V gene are MNHEY and SMNVEV (reference sequence). V gave up 0 bases and J gave up 7 bases, with 7 bases separating them. The CDR3 protein is CASSLSGVNSPLHF. In DNA form, the CDR3 reads TGTGCCAGCAGTTTATCGGGGGTCAATTCACCCCTCCACTTT.

The chain carries TRBV27 and TRBJ1-1; no reliable D call. The germline gives CDR1 MNHEY, CDR2 SMNVEV (reference sequence). V lost 1 base, J lost 11 bases, and 11 bases lay in between. The CDR3 covers 12 residues. CDR3 sequence: CASSLWVPRAFF. The CDR3 nucleotides read TGTGCCAGCAGTTTATGGGTCCCCAGGGCTTTCTTT.